This T cell receptor beta chain was observed in a study of cytomegalovirus exposure and HLA in healthy donors. Findings of the study overall: Later work found most CMV-associated TCR beta chains apparently HLA-restricted.

PCR primers comprised 60 Vbeta and 13 Jbeta primers. Sequencing used immunoSEQ multiplex PCR; TCRdb keeps in-frame clones, though not all of them. The sample records about 170,000 clones, over 80% being singletons. CDR3 length: 14 amino acids. Trimming left V 7 bases short and J 2 bases short, with 11 bases between. Germline V lookup: CDR1 MNHNS, CDR2 SASEGT. As concerns this clone: Its antigen is as yet unknown.

This clonotype was sampled from a boy under 10 years old in good health and CMV-seronegative. V and J are TRBV6-1 and TRBJ2-2; the D gene is possibly TRBD1 (6 bases). Input material: PBMCs. CDR3 region: CASIRTVNTGELFF. CDR3 sequence (DNA): TGTGCCAGCATTCGGACAGTTAACACCGGGGAGCTGTTTTTT.